Below are 10 T cell receptor beta chains sequenced from a single sample in a study of T cell responses to AZD1222 COVID-19 vaccine. This table comes from immunoSEQ multiplex PCR, and its TCRdb copy is limited to in-frame clones, with some not included. The table shows about 50,000 clones, with over 75% occurring only once. Source: peripheral blood, taken on day 0 of AZD1222 vaccination. The receptors stem from an adult in good health.

This clone was observed a handful of times. The rearrangement joins TRBV9 to TRBJ1-1, with 9 positions matching TRBD1. V shed 3 bases and J 3 bases; nucleotides not matched to a gene: 3. Germline CDR1 is SGDLS and CDR2 is YYNGEE. The CDR3 covers 14 residues. The CDR3: CASSANRGHTEAFF. The CDR3 bases are TGTGCCAGCAGCGCCAACAGGGGGCACACTGAAGCTTTCTTT. Using reference TRBV9 and TRBJ1-1 for the parts outside the CDR3, the full variable domain is DSGVTQTPKHLITATGQRVTLRCSPRSGDLSVYWYQQSLDQGLQFLIQYYNGEERAKGNILERFSAQQFPDLHSELNLSSLELGDSALYFCASSANRGHTEAFFGQGTRLTVV.

A few counts support this clone. Here the CDR3 DNA reads TGTGCCAGCTGCCGGGAGGGGACTGACTACAATGAGCAGTTCTTC. Amino acid sequence: CASCREGTDYNEQFF. The V and J genes are TRBV7-2 and TRBJ2-1; 8 bases align to TRBD2. The J segment lost 3 bases and the V segment lost 8 bases, leaving 9 bases of the junction unmatched. This CDR3 has 15 amino acids. Germline lookup yields CDR1 SGHTA and CDR2 FQGNSA.

V gene TRBV30 combines with J gene TRBJ1-5, with no clear D. CDR3 size: 13 residues. V was clipped by 2 bases and J by 5 bases, with 10 bases between them. Germline V gene data show CDR1 as GTSNPN and CDR2 as SVGIG (reference sequence). The CDR3 is CAWSTQADQPQHF. The CDR3 region has the DNA TGTGCCTGGAGTACCCAAGCTGATCAGCCCCAGCATTTT.

This chain uses TRBV11-2 with TRBJ1-2; 11 positions match TRBD1. J was trimmed by 4 bases and V by 4 bases; bases with no gene match: 5. This CDR3 region has 15 residues. Germline V lookup: CDR1 SGHAT, CDR2 FQNNGV. CDR3 amino acids: CASSSGTGGTYGYTF. DNA for the CDR3: TGTGCCAGCAGCTCGGGGACAGGGGGGACCTATGGCTACACCTTC.

The gene calls are TRBV5-6 and TRBJ2-2; 10 nucleotides align to TRBD2. Germline V gene lookup returns CDR1 SGHDT and CDR2 YYEEEE. The length of the CDR3 is 16 residues. The ends lost 0 bases at V and 7 bases at J; junction bases unmatched: 6. The CDR3 here is CASSLVSSGSIGELFF. For the CDR3, the DNA is TGTGCCAGCAGCTTGGTGTCTAGCGGGAGTATCGGGGAGCTGTTTTTT.

A single count supports this clone. The chain employs TRBV20-1 and TRBJ2-1; D is unresolved. CDR3 size: 11 residues. Trimming removed 2 bases at V and 7 bases at J, with 6 bases between. CDR1 DFQATT and CDR2 SNEGSKA come from the germline V gene (reference sequence). Here the CDR3 reads CSARLGNEQFF. Here the CDR3 DNA reads TGCAGTGCTAGATTGGGGAATGAGCAGTTCTTC.

CDR3 in DNA: TGTGCCAGCAGCTTCAAAAATGAGCAGTACTTC. Translation gives CASSFKNEQYF. The rearrangement links TRBV11-2 to TRBJ2-7; D is unresolved. There are 11 residues in the CDR3. The germline gives CDR1 SGHAT, CDR2 FQNNGV. The germline V and J ends were trimmed by 3 bases and 7 bases, with 7 bases remaining between them.

The chain has TRBV11-3 and TRBJ2-1; 13 bases are a match to TRBD2. Germline values: CDR1 SGHNT, CDR2 YENEEA. This CDR3 contains 15 residues. The trim removed 5 bases at V and 7 bases at J, leaving 5 bases unmatched. The CDR3: CASSLLAGGRNEQFF. CDR3 nucleotide sequence: TGTGCCAGCAGCCTACTAGCGGGAGGGCGAAATGAGCAGTTCTTC.

In nucleotides, the CDR3 is TGTGCCAGCAGCTTAATCCAGAACTATGGCTACACCTTC. Its protein product is CASSLIQNYGYTF. The rearrangement uses TRBV7-8 and TRBJ1-2; D ambiguous. Germline CDR1 is SGHVS and CDR2 is FQNEAQ. The CDR3 has 13 amino acids. V dropped 2 bases and J dropped 2 bases, with 6 bases sitting between them. Supplemented by reference TRBV7-8 and TRBJ1-2, the full variable domain reads GAGVSQSPRYKVAKRGQDVALRCDPISGHVSLFWYQQALGQGPEFLTYFQNEAQLDKSGLPSDRFFAERPEGSVSTLKIQRTQQEDSAVYLCASSLIQNYGYTFGSGTRLTVV.

The genes are TRBV7-9 and TRBJ2-7; 9 bases are a match to TRBD1. The CDR3 sequence is 14 residues long. Germline CDR1 SEHNR, CDR2 FQNEAQ (reference sequence). V lost 4 bases, J lost 2 bases, and 3 bases stayed unmatched. The CDR3 DNA sequence: TGTGCCAGCAGCTCGGGACAGGGCCCCTACGAGCAGTACTTC. It is translated as CASSSGQGPYEQYF.